This TCR beta chain was identified in a study of tumor-infiltrating lymphocytes in primary liver carcinoma. Study background: Patients underwent surgical resection for primary liver carcinoma. The study included patients who were men and women aged 30 to 69 years.

Study outcomes and limitations: Top-250-clone fractions were significantly higher in tumors than in blood (p = 0.039).

Total RNA amounting to 500 ng was the source from which TCR beta cDNA was made with a constant-region primer. Three rounds of nested multiplex PCR with slightly modified ARM-PCR produced TCR beta libraries. Via MiXCR, TCRdb re-called the multiplex PCR reads, giving one row per CDR3 protein. The sample records approximately 330,000 distinct CDR3 sequences, about 61% being singletons. In regard to this clonotype: Its antigen is undetermined.

Germline DNA was also extracted, and blood RNA derived from unsorted whole blood. Infection with HBV was chronic in patients; they were treatment-naive. Input material: peripheral blood. The receptor comes from a man aged 35-49 years with primary liver carcinoma and hepatitis B virus infection.

The CDR3 protein is CSVVGQDRHYF. DNA of the CDR3: TGCAGCGTTGTGGGACAGGATAGGCACTACTTC. The chain couples TRBV29-1 to TRBJ2-7, with 8 bases identical to TRBD1. The CDR3 runs to 11 residues. J lost 13 bases, V lost 4 bases, and 9 bases had no gene match. The germline CDR1 and CDR2 sequences are SQVTM and ANQGSEA.